This is a list of T cell receptor beta chains from one sample in a study of spatial heterogeneity in lung cancer. TCRdb passed the 5' RACE reads through MiXCR, listing each CDR3 protein once. This table holds about 39,000 distinct CDR3 sequences, approximately 3% found once. Sequences were derived from normal lung tissue next to the tumor, sampled at surgery. Receptors were obtained from a male donor with early-stage non-small cell lung cancer. Both conserved end residues are part of each CDR3. The D gene is left open where the match is weak. Only some rows state a clone size, as once, few, many or a class for expanded clones.

d_call	clone_size	v_call	j_call	cdr3_nt	cdr3_aa
TRBD2	many	TRBV2	TRBJ2-5	TGTGCCAGCAGTTACCTAGCGGGAGGGCCGGAGACCCAGTACTTC	CASSYLAGGPETQYF
TRBD1	many	TRBV5-6	TRBJ1-2	TGTGCCACGGTTGCGTTCGGGACAGGGGGCGAATTGTATGGCTACACCTTC	CATVAFGTGGELYGYTF
TRBD1	many	TRBV12-3/TRBV12-4	TRBJ2-5	TGTGCCAGCGGGTGGACAGGGGAAGAGACCCAGTACTTC	CASGWTGEETQYF
NA	many	TRBV3-1	TRBJ1-2	TGTGCCAGCAGCCAAGAGGGTGGCTACACCTTC	CASSQEGGYTF
NA	many	TRBV12-3/TRBV12-4	TRBJ2-2	TGTGCCAGCAGCCCCTTTGGCACCGGGGAGCTGTTTTTT	CASSPFGTGELFF
NA	NA	TRBV6-2/TRBV6-3	TRBJ1-1	TGTACCACCTCCAGGTTCCAGGGTTCTGAAGCTTTCTTT	CTTSRFQGSEAFF
TRBD1	few	TRBV10-3	TRBJ2-1	TGTGCCATCAGTGCAGGGACAGCGAATGAGCAGTTCTTC	CAISAGTANEQFF
TRBD2	many	TRBV11-2	TRBJ2-7	TGTGCCAGCAGCTTAACAGCGGGGAACTACGAGCAGTACTTC	CASSLTAGNYEQYF
TRBD2	many	TRBV6-6	TRBJ2-7	TGTGCCAGCAGTTCAGCGGGAGGAAGGTACGAGCAGTACTTC	CASSSAGGRYEQYF
NA	NA	TRBV14	TRBJ2-3	TGTGCCAGCAGCCACCTCGCGGAGGTTAGCACAGATACGCAGTATTTT	CASSHLAEVSTDTQYF
NA	many	TRBV5-1	TRBJ2-7	TGCGCCAGCAGCTTTTTCACAGGGCCAGGGGAGCAGTACTTC	CASSFFTGPGEQYF
TRBD1	few	TRBV6-1	TRBJ2-5	TGTGCCAGCAGTGAAGTGGGACAGGGGGCAAGGGAGACCCAGTACTTC	CASSEVGQGARETQYF
NA	many	TRBV27	TRBJ2-6	TGTGCCAGCAGTTTATCACATGGGGCCAACGTCCTGACTTTC	CASSLSHGANVLTF
NA	many	TRBV6-5	TRBJ1-2	TGTGCCAGCAGTTACTCAGGGAAGGGCTACACCTTC	CASSYSGKGYTF
NA	NA	TRBV20-1	TRBJ2-7	TGCAGTGCTAGAGATTGGGGAGTTACGTTCTTC	CSARDWGVTFF
TRBD1	many	TRBV6-1	TRBJ1-5	TGTGCCAGCAGTGCCATGACAGGGTACAACAATCAGCCCCAGCATTTT	CASSAMTGYNNQPQHF
TRBD1	few	TRBV7-8	TRBJ2-1	TGTGCCAGCAGCTTAGCGTCAGGGGGAGCGAATGGTGAGCAGTTCTTC	CASSLASGGANGEQFF
NA	many	TRBV20-1	TRBJ1-4	TGCAGTGCTCAACAGGGAACTAATGAAAAACTGTTTTTT	CSAQQGTNEKLFF
TRBD1	many	TRBV9	TRBJ2-3	TGTGCCAGCAGCGTTGGACAGGGGGTCTACACAGATACGCAGTATTTT	CASSVGQGVYTDTQYF
NA	many	TRBV27	TRBJ1-2	TGTGCCAGCAAGCGAGGGCAGAACGGCTACACCTTC	CASKRGQNGYTF
TRBD2	NA	TRBV5-1	TRBJ2-7	TGCGCCAGCAACCCAGGGGTAGCGGGAGTAGGGGAGCAGTACTTC	CASNPGVAGVGEQYF
NA	NA	TRBV2	TRBJ1-1	TGTGCCAGCAGTTTGGGGATAGGCACTGAAGCTTTCTTT	CASSLGIGTEAFF
NA	many	TRBV3-1	TRBJ1-2	TGTGCCAGCAGCCAAGGGGCAGCTTATGGCTACACCTTC	CASSQGAAYGYTF
NA	many	TRBV6-1	TRBJ2-2	TGTGCCAGCAGGCAGGGTGAACACACCGGGGAGCTGTTTTTT	CASRQGEHTGELFF
TRBD1	many	TRBV4-1	TRBJ2-1	TGCGCCAGCAGCTACGGGACAGGGAGTTACAATGAGCAGTTCTTC	CASSYGTGSYNEQFF
NA	many	TRBV28	TRBJ2-1	TGTGCCAGCGCTCTCAGGGCAAAGCCCAATGAGCAGTTCTTC	CASALRAKPNEQFF
TRBD2	many	TRBV10-2	TRBJ2-1	TGCGCCAGCAGAGCCTTTAGCGGGAGGTCCTACAATGAGCAGTTCTTC	CASRAFSGRSYNEQFF
TRBD2	many	TRBV20-1	TRBJ2-2	TGCAGTGCTAATGATGCAGCTAGCGGTAGGAACACCGGGGAGCTGTTTTTT	CSANDAASGRNTGELFF